This T cell receptor (beta chain) was sequenced for a study of blood T cell repertoires in COVID-19. Study-wide context: T cells, B-cell-depleted T cells, or PBMCs provided the cDNA or gDNA that served as material.

This table comes from immunoSEQ multiplex PCR, and its TCRdb copy is limited to in-frame clones, with some not included. The table shows roughly 330,000 clones, with around 83% occurring only once. Germline V lookup: CDR1 SGDLS, CDR2 YYNGEE. Trimming removed 5 bases from V and 0 bases from J, with 11 bases in between. The CDR3 runs to 14 residues. This clone appeared once. The chain joins TRBV9 to TRBJ1-1; a weak D match, TRBD1 (6 bases). The sample comprised peripheral blood. This TCR derives from a woman between 45 and 60 years old with acute or convalescent COVID-19. This CDR3 reads CASRGPGVNTEAFF. In nucleotides, the CDR3 is TGTGCCAGCAGGGGGCCAGGGGTGAACACTGAAGCTTTCTTT.